This TCR beta chain was identified during a study of blood T cells in healthy people across ages. The CDR3 consists of 17 residues. Germline V gene sequence: CDR1 SGHRS, CDR2 YFSETQ. After removal of 4 bases from V and 0 bases from J, the junction contained 12 bases not matched to a gene. Study-wide findings and caveats: Roughly linearly, TCR beta diversity per million T cells fell as age increased.

A second 7 to 11 cycle PCR used barcoded and J-beta primers. A single record per CDR3 protein comes from TCRdb applying MiXCR to the 5' RACE reads. The sample shows 1.4 million or so distinct CDR3 sequences, around 40% of them seen only once. This clonotype was observed a few times. Its antigen remains unknown. The chain has TRBV5-1 and TRBJ1-2, with 7 bases aligning to TRBD1. The specimen sequenced was blood. The receptor comes from a woman aged 18-30 years in good health. The CDR3, as DNA: TGCGCCAGCAGCCAATCACCGGGACAGAGATCTAACTATGGCTACACCTTC. Translating gives CASSQSPGQRSNYGYTF. Filled out from reference TRBV5-1 and TRBJ1-2, the complete variable domain reads KAGVTQTPRYLIKTRGQQVTLSCSPISGHRSVSWYQQTPGQGLQFLFEYFSETQRNKGNFPGRFSGRQFSNSRSEMNVSTLELGDSALYLCASSQSPGQRSNYGYTFGSGTRLTVV.